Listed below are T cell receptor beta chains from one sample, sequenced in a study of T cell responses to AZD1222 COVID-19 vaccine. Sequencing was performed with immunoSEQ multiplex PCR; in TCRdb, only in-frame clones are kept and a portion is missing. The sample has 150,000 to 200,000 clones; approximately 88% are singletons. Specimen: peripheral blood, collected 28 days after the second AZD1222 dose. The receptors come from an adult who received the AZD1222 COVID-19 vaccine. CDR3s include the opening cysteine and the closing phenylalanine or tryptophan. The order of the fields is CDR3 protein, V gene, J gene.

CDR3 protein: CAWSVPLGQGGGYTF
V gene: TRBV30
J gene: TRBJ1-2

CDR3 protein: CASSSGAPKETQYF
V gene: TRBV10-2
J gene: TRBJ2-5

CDR3 protein: CASSIGVTEAFF
V gene: TRBV19
J gene: TRBJ1-1

CDR3 protein: CASSLEGASNQPQHF
V gene: TRBV7-2
J gene: TRBJ1-5

CDR3 protein: CASMGLVTDTQYF
V gene: TRBV19
J gene: TRBJ2-3

CDR3 protein: CASSHGDYNEQFF
V gene: TRBV3-1/TRBV3-2
J gene: TRBJ2-1

CDR3 protein: CASRGGNSNQPQHF
V gene: TRBV6-5
J gene: TRBJ1-5

CDR3 protein: CASSEWGPGTEAFF
V gene: TRBV2
J gene: TRBJ1-1

CDR3 protein: CASSLAVGGSYNSPLHF
V gene: TRBV11-2
J gene: TRBJ1-6

CDR3 protein: CASRSSLTGGSQPQHF
V gene: TRBV19
J gene: TRBJ1-5

CDR3 protein: CASSLLNTEAFF
V gene: TRBV5-6
J gene: TRBJ1-1

CDR3 protein: CASSSTGTQGEQYF
V gene: TRBV18
J gene: TRBJ2-7

CDR3 protein: CATSRAFRVTDTQYF
V gene: TRBV15
J gene: TRBJ2-3

CDR3 protein: CASSPDRNQPQHF
V gene: TRBV7-9
J gene: TRBJ1-5

CDR3 protein: CASRGGNTEAFF
V gene: TRBV6-5
J gene: TRBJ1-1

CDR3 protein: CASSSDRTTDTQYF
V gene: TRBV5-6
J gene: TRBJ2-3

CDR3 protein: CAISRTVYGYTF
V gene: TRBV10-3
J gene: TRBJ1-2

CDR3 protein: CASSYRDLGYEQYF
V gene: TRBV14
J gene: TRBJ2-7

CDR3 protein: CASSQDGEVGSYEQYF
V gene: TRBV4-1
J gene: TRBJ2-7

CDR3 protein: CASSQGRVAKAFF
V gene: TRBV4-3
J gene: TRBJ1-1

CDR3 protein: CASSFSPRSDPSGYTF
V gene: TRBV19
J gene: TRBJ1-2

CDR3 protein: CAISDLDPYHPNYGYTF
V gene: TRBV10-3
J gene: TRBJ1-2

CDR3 protein: CASRVDRGGQETQYF
V gene: TRBV5-1
J gene: TRBJ2-5

CDR3 protein: CASSWGQALYNEQFF
V gene: TRBV5-5
J gene: TRBJ2-1

CDR3 protein: CASSQDSGQGYEQYF
V gene: TRBV4-1
J gene: TRBJ2-7

CDR3 protein: CASRTGAYSYEQYF
V gene: TRBV11-2
J gene: TRBJ2-7

CDR3 protein: CASSQARESNQPQHF
V gene: TRBV4-2
J gene: TRBJ1-5

CDR3 protein: CASSLGRGAEAFF
V gene: TRBV11-2
J gene: TRBJ1-1

CDR3 protein: CATSRGSGGQETQYF
V gene: TRBV15
J gene: TRBJ2-5

CDR3 protein: CASSLRGGKKQGKVDQPQHF
V gene: TRBV5-8
J gene: TRBJ1-5

CDR3 protein: CASSLVVLSLETQYF
V gene: TRBV7-2
J gene: TRBJ2-5

CDR3 protein: CASSWGYEQYF
V gene: TRBV5-1
J gene: TRBJ2-7

CDR3 protein: CASSLVGMGARGYTF
V gene: TRBV5-1
J gene: TRBJ1-2

CDR3 protein: CASSLYGGAEETQYF
V gene: TRBV5-1
J gene: TRBJ2-5

CDR3 protein: CASREMGSYEQYF
V gene: TRBV2
J gene: TRBJ2-7

CDR3 protein: CASSWTSGFQETQYF
V gene: TRBV6-2/TRBV6-3
J gene: TRBJ2-5

CDR3 protein: CASSQDGSIYGYTF
V gene: TRBV4-1
J gene: TRBJ1-2

CDR3 protein: CASSQDAETGGWNEQFF
V gene: TRBV4-1
J gene: TRBJ2-1

CDR3 protein: CASSTAGGWNEQFF
V gene: TRBV19
J gene: TRBJ2-1

CDR3 protein: CASSVISLSGEQYF
V gene: TRBV19
J gene: TRBJ2-7

CDR3 protein: CASSADRDFYNEQFF
V gene: TRBV19
J gene: TRBJ2-1

CDR3 protein: CASSRALAHYEQYF
V gene: TRBV14
J gene: TRBJ2-7

CDR3 protein: CASRLFEGRQETQYF
V gene: TRBV27
J gene: TRBJ2-5

CDR3 protein: CASTSGAAPRQAFF
V gene: TRBV9
J gene: TRBJ1-1

CDR3 protein: CATTSDTTGTDTQYF
V gene: TRBV6-5
J gene: TRBJ2-3

CDR3 protein: CASSLEGGTLYGYTF
V gene: TRBV5-1
J gene: TRBJ1-2

CDR3 protein: CASSPPPNVGYNEQFF
V gene: TRBV5-4
J gene: TRBJ2-1

CDR3 protein: CASKLDIYTDTQYF
V gene: TRBV2
J gene: TRBJ2-3

CDR3 protein: CASTRLAGNEQFF
V gene: TRBV6-5
J gene: TRBJ2-1

CDR3 protein: CASTPSNEQFF
V gene: TRBV2
J gene: TRBJ2-1

CDR3 protein: CASSYSGLTGNTEAFF
V gene: TRBV6-6
J gene: TRBJ1-1

CDR3 protein: CATSDVKTGHRQYF
V gene: TRBV24-1
J gene: TRBJ2-3

CDR3 protein: CASSLWQGSTGELFF
V gene: TRBV5-1
J gene: TRBJ2-2